This T cell receptor beta chain was identified during a study of blood T cells in healthy people across ages (dated by TCRdb to about 2015). Looking at the study overall: In model experiments, template switching captured roughly one uniquely barcoded TCR beta cDNA molecule for every two T cells. Age-related changes in TCR beta repertoire diversity were measured in the study by deep sequencing normalized with unique cDNA molecular identifiers. The donors were divided into four age groups: young (average roughly 17 years), middle-aged (about 40), aged (62) and long-lived (around 80). Donors of different ages were randomly distributed across sequencing lanes to avoid experimental bias. For two donors (one aged 18 to 29 and one aged 80 or older), the study analyzed two additional independent replicas of 1 million unique cDNA reads from the same blood draw. Beyond this particular receptor, the publication reports: Because donor CMV infection status was unknown, age-related changes in expanded clonotypes were potentially confounded. Conclusive comparison of naive and antigen-experienced compartments was prevented by the profiling of bulk unsorted PBMCs. Compared with the aged group, more naive CD4+ T cells, fewer expanded clones and increased TCR diversity were shown by the long-lived group, suggesting age selection. The percentage of naive T cells measured by flow cytometry correlated strongly with observed TCR beta diversity. As age increased, observed TCR beta diversity per million T cells dropped in a roughly linear way, and a significant reduction was already evident by age 40. Total diversity estimates from one million sequenced T cells were considered lower bounds and underestimates.

This clonotype was detected a few times. Its recognized antigen is unknown. Nothing much larger sits one base from this clone, and base qualities are not available. Systemically healthy Caucasian individuals from Russia, over 30 in total and aged roughly 6 to 100 years, were included as donors. Each donor gave about 9.2 milliliters of peripheral blood, drawn into EDTA-treated Vacutainer tubes. Ficoll-Paque density-gradient centrifugation was used to isolate PBMCs, with at least 6.5 million per sample. Total RNA, at least 5 micrograms per sample, was extracted from PBMCs with Trizol reagent. Naive CD45RAhigh/CD27high T cell percentages were measured by flow cytometry on a PBMC aliquot from every donor. Receptors were amplified or captured by 5' RACE. TCRdb shows the sequencer as Illumina HiSeq 2500. The second PCR ran for roughly 7 to 11 cycles and used a J-beta primer mix along with a sample-barcoded 5' primer. Each TCR beta cDNA molecule received a unique molecular identifier from a template-switch 5' adaptor carrying 12 random nucleotides. At least 2.5 million CDR3-containing paired-end reads were obtained from each sample. First-strand cDNA was synthesized from all RNA with the Mint cDNA synthesis kit, primed by a TRBC-specific oligonucleotide. Following uracil-DNA glycosylase treatment, all cDNA underwent a first 18-cycle PCR with the universal primers M1SS and BC2_uni_R. The paper's data handling went like this. Each sample was normalized by randomly selecting 1 million high-quality reads, each carrying a distinct molecular identifier. Reads with shared molecular identifiers were discarded instead of being binned into consensus sequences. MiTCR, run with a Q25 quality threshold and the strictest error-elimination algorithm, handled CDR3 identification, clonotype clustering and error correction. A nonparametric unseen species model with Euler transformation was used to estimate lower-bound total TCR beta diversity. TCRdb trimmed public reads at Q25 via fastp, called clones via MiXCR and kept in-frame beta chains. One record per CDR3 amino acid sequence lists the most common genes and DNA. These V and J calls originate from TCRdb's pipeline instead of the authors' own analysis. For this sample there are some 920,000 distinct CDR3 sequences; roughly half appear just once. The ten largest clones take up 20% to 25% of the sample.

The origin of this receptor is a woman aged 60-75 years in good health. Material: blood.

In nucleotides, the sequence is TGTGCCAGCAGCTTAGCATTCTCCGGGGGTACGCAGTATTTT. It encodes CASSLAFSGGTQYF. In this chain, TRBV7-2 is recombined with TRBJ2-3; TRBD2 is a weak D gene call, 6 bases matching. The trim is 0 bases for V and 8 bases for J, with a gap of 12 bases between the germline ends. The CDR1 and CDR2 encoded by the germline V gene are SGHTA and FQGNSA. The CDR3 covers 14 residues, taking in both the cysteine and the phenylalanine. Of all the DNA, just the CDR3 is kept, 42 bases in frame from base 1.